Listed below are T cell receptor beta chains from one sample, sequenced in a study of PD-1 blockade in classical Hodgkin lymphoma. Method: immunoSEQ multiplex PCR; TCRdb's copy keeps in-frame clones and lacks some. The sample contains a few thousand clones, 70% of which appear only once. Specimen: CD8+ T cells from blood, collected before the fourth cycle of nivolumab. These TCRs come from a human donor with classical Hodgkin lymphoma. CDR3s include the opening cysteine and the closing phenylalanine or tryptophan. The order of the fields is V gene, J gene, clone size, D gene, CDR3 DNA, CDR3 protein. D genes are given only for firm matches. Some rows mark clone size as missing; the rest say once, few, many or name a class of expanded clone.

>TRBV7-3|TRBJ1-6|.|.
TGTGCCAGCAGCTTATTTGCGGGGGATGCGAATTCACCCCTCCACTTT
CASSLFAGDANSPLHF
>TRBV14|TRBJ2-1|.|.
TGTGCCAGCAGCCCCCGCCCGGGGAGGTACAACCCCAGCAATGAGCAGTTCTTC
CASSPRPGRYNPSNEQFF
>TRBV7-6|TRBJ1-1|few|.
TGTGCCAGCAGCTTAGGGGGCAGGAACACTGAAGCTTTCTTT
CASSLGGRNTEAFF
>TRBV13|TRBJ2-5|.|.
TGTGCCAGCAGCCGGGACAACCAAGAGACCCAGTACTTC
CASSRDNQETQYF
>TRBV4-3|TRBJ2-3|.|.
TGCGCCAGCAGCCAAGAGGTGGAAGGGTACACATGGGATACGCAGTATTTT
CASSQEVEGYTWDTQYF
>TRBV6-5|TRBJ2-2|.|.
TGTGCCAGCAGTTACGAGCTGTCCTCCGGGGAGCTGTTTTTT
CASSYELSSGELFF
>TRBV5-6|TRBJ2-7|.|TRBD1
TGTGCCAGCAGCTCCCTATTGGGACAGGGCTTAAGCTCCTACGAGCAGTACTTC
CASSSLLGQGLSSYEQYF
>TRBV19|TRBJ1-2|few|TRBD1
TGTGCCAGCACGACAGGGGTATTTGATGGCTACACCTTC
CASTTGVFDGYTF
>TRBV6-5|TRBJ1-2|.|TRBD1
TGTGCCAGCAGATTAGGGACAGAAAGTAACTATGGCTACACCTTC
CASRLGTESNYGYTF
>TRBV6-9|TRBJ1-1|.|.
TGTGCCAGCAGACCGAGGTTTTTCGATGAAGCTTTCTTT
CASRPRFFDEAFF
>TRBV11-3|TRBJ2-4|few|TRBD2
TGTGCCAGCAGCCTTCCTTATGGGGCCCCTAGCGGGGGAAACATTCAGTACTTC
CASSLPYGAPSGGNIQYF
>TRBV7-2|TRBJ2-3|.|TRBD2
TGTGCCAGCAGGGAATTAGGTGGAGCGGGGGCTAGCACAGATACGCAGTATTTT
CASRELGGAGASTDTQYF
>TRBV19|TRBJ2-7|.|.
TGTGCCAGTAGTATGTGGGGGCCTACTACTTCTTACAGCTCCTACGAGCAGTACTTC
CASSMWGPTTSYSSYEQYF
>TRBV25-1|TRBJ2-1|.|TRBD2
TGTGCCAGCAGTGAATTAAGGAGCGGGGGGTCCCGGGGCAATGAGCAGTTCTTC
CASSELRSGGSRGNEQFF
>TRBV9|TRBJ2-3|.|.
TGTGCCAGCAGCGTAGGGGCAGATACGCAGTATTTT
CASSVGADTQYF
>TRBV9|TRBJ2-7|medium-sized|.
TGTGCCAGCAGCGAGGGGGACGGTCTTTACGAGCAGTACTTC
CASSEGDGLYEQYF
>TRBV4-3|TRBJ2-3|.|.
TGCGCCAGCAGCCAAGAGGCCTCGTGGGATGCAGATACGCAGTATTTT
CASSQEASWDADTQYF
>TRBV4-1|TRBJ1-5|.|TRBD1
TGCGCCAGCAGCCAAGGGGACAGGCAGCCCCAGCATTTT
CASSQGDRQPQHF
>TRBV4-1|TRBJ2-5|.|TRBD2
TGCGCCAGCAGCATGGGGGGGGAGGAGACCCAGTACTTC
CASSMGGEETQYF
>TRBV9|TRBJ2-5|.|TRBD2
TGTGCCAGCAGCGAGAGCGGGGGGCGGGAGACCCAGTACTTC
CASSESGGRETQYF
>TRBV7-6|TRBJ2-5|.|.
TGTGCCAGCAGCTTAGCGAGCGGAGAGACCCAGTACTTC
CASSLASGETQYF
>TRBV7-2|TRBJ2-7|.|TRBD1
TGTGCCAGCAGCTTTTCCGGACAGGGTGGCTACGAGCAGTACTTC
CASSFSGQGGYEQYF
>TRBV19|TRBJ2-3|.|TRBD2
TGTGCCAGTAGTATCGGGGGGGGCACAGATACGCAGTATTTT
CASSIGGGTDTQYF
>TRBV7-9|TRBJ2-3|.|.
TGTGCCAGCGTCCAAGGGGGACCCAGCACAGATACGCAGTATTTT
CASVQGGPSTDTQYF
>TRBV5-1|TRBJ2-7|.|TRBD1
TGCGCCAGCAGCCGATGGACAGGGACTCCCTACGAGCAGTACTTC
CASSRWTGTPYEQYF
>TRBV7-8|TRBJ1-1|once|.
TGTGCCAGCAGCTCTATTACATATTCGGACACTGAAGCTTTCTTT
CASSSITYSDTEAFF
>TRBV7-6|TRBJ2-5|.|.
TGTGCCAGCAGTAAGACAGTCCAAGAGACCCAGTACTTC
CASSKTVQETQYF